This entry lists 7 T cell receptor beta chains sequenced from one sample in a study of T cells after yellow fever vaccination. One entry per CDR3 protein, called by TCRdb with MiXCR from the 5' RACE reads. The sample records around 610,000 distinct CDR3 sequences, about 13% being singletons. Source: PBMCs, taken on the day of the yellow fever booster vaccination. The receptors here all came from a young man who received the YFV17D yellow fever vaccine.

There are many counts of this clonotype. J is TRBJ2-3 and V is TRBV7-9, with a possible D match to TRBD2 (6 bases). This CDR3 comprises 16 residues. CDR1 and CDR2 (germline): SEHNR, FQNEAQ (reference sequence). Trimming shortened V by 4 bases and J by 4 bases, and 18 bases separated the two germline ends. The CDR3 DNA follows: TGTGCCAGCAGCTCCCAATTAGCGGCCCGGGCAGATACGCAGTATTTT. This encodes CASSSQLAARADTQYF.

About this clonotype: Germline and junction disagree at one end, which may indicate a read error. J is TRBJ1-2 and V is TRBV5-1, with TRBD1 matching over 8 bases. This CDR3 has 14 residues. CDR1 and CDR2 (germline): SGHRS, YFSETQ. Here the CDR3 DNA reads TGCGCCAGCAGCCAAGGACAGGGCGGGTATGTCTACACCTTC. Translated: CASSQGQGGYVYTF.

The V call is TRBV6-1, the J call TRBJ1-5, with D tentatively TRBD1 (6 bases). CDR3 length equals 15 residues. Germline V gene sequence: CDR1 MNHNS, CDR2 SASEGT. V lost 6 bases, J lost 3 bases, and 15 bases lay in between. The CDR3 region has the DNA TGTGCCAGCAGAGCCGACAGGTCGATCAATCAGCCCCAGCATTTT. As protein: CASRADRSINQPQHF.

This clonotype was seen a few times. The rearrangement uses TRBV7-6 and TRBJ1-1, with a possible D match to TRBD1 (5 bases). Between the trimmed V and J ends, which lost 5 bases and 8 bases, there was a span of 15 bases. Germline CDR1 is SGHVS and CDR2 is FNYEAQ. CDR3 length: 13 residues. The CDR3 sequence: CASSTGGRSEAFF. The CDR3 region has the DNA TGTGCCAGCAGCACCGGGGGGAGGTCCGAAGCTTTCTTT.

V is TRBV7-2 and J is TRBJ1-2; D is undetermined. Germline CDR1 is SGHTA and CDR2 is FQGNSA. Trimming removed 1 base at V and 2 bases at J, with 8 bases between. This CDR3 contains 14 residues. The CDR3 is CASSLVGINYGYTF. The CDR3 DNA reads TGTGCCAGCAGCTTAGTTGGGATAAACTATGGCTACACCTTC.

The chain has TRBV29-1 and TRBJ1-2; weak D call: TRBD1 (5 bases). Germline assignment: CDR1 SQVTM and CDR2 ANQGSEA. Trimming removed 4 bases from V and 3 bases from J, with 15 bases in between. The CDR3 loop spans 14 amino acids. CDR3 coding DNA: TGCAGCGTTGCCACCTGGCCGGGGCACTATGGCTACACCTTC. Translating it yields CSVATWPGHYGYTF.

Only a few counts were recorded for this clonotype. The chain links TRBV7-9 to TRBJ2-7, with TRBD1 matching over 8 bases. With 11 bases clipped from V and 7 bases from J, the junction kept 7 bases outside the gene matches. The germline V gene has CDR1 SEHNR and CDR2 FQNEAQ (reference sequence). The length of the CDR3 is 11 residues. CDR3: CAGGTGPEQYF. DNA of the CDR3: TGTGCCGGGGGGACAGGTCCGGAGCAGTACTTC.